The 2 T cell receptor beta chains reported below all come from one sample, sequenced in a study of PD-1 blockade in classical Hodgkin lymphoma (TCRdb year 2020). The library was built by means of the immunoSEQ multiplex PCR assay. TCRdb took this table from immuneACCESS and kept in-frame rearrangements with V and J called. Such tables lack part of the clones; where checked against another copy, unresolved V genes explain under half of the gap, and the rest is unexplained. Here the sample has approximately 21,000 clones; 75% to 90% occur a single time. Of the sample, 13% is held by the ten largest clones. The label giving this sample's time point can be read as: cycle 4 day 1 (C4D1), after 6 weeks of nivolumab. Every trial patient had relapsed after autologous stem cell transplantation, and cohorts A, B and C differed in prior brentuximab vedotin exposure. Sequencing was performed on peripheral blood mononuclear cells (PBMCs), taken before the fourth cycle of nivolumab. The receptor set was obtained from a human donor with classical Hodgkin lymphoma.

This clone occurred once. The chain's CDR3 is CASSVVPRLEAFF. For the CDR3, the DNA is TGTGCCAGCAGCGTAGTTCCCCGGTTGGAAGCTTTCTTT. The V gene is TRBV9, the J gene TRBJ1-1; D is undetermined. The CDR3 is 13 residues long. Germline V gene data show CDR1 as SGDLS and CDR2 as YYNGEE. V lost 0 bases and J lost 8, with 11 bases in between.

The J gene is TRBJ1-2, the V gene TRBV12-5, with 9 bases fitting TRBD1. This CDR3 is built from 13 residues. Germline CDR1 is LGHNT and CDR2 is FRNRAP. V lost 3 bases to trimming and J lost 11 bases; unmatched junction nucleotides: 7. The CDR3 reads CASGLGAGTGYTF. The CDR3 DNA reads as TGTGCTAGTGGTTTAGGGGCAGGGACAGGGTACACCTTC.